The clone carrying this T cell receptor beta chain was recorded a few times. Compared with germline, one end of the junction differs, possibly owing to a read error. The data were obtained in a study of early T cells in non-severe SARS-CoV-2 infection. MiXCR, run by TCRdb on the 5' RACE reads, gives a single entry per CDR3 protein. The repertoire holds fewer than 100,000 distinct CDR3 sequences, with roughly a sixth as singletons. The CDR3 is 11 amino acids. Germline lookup yields CDR1 PRHDT and CDR2 FYEKMQ (reference sequence). The clonotype originates from an adult who was a healthcare worker with PCR-confirmed SARS-CoV-2 infection or an uninfected control (not recorded which). Source material: whole blood. V is TRBV13 and J is TRBJ1-6; D remains ambiguous. The CDR3 DNA is TGTGCCAGCAGCTCGAATTCACCCCTCCATTTT. Protein product: CASSSNSPLHF. Based on the CDR3 plus reference TRBV13 and TRBJ1-6, the full variable domain is AAGVIQSPRHLIKEKRETATLKCYPIPRHDTVYWYQQGPGQDPQFLISFYEKMQSDKGSIPDRFSAQQFSDYHSELNMSSLELGDSALYFCASSSNSPLHFGNGTRLTVT.